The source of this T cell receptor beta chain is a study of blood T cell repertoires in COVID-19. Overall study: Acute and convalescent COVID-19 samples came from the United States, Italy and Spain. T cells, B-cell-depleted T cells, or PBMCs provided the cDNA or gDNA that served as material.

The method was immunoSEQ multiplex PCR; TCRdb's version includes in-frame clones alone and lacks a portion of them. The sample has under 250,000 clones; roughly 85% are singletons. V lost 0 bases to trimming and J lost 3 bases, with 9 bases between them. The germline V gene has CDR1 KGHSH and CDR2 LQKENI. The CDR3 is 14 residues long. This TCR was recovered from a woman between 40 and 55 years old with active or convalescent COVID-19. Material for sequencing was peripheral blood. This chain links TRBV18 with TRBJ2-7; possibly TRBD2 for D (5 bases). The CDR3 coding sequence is TGTGCCAGCTCACCACCGTCCCGGGGCTACGAGCAGTACTTC. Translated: CASSPPSRGYEQYF.